This TCR beta chain came from a study of T cells in tuberculosis. The V end lost 5 bases, the J end lost 0 bases, and 8 bases lay between the germline ends. The germline V gene has CDR1 SNHLY and CDR2 FYNNEI. The CDR3 contains 14 residues. Profiled with immunoSEQ multiplex PCR; TCRdb holds only in-frame clones, not every one. Among tens of thousands of clones listed, roughly 92% were seen once. This chain links TRBV2 with TRBJ1-5; the D gene is possibly TRBD1 (6 bases). This sequence originates from a donor aged 10-29 years with latent tuberculosis or without tuberculosis infection. Some clones in this sample may be carry-over from other donors' samples. Sequenced material: PBMCs. CDR3 coding DNA: TGTGCCAGCAGTAGACAGGCTAGCAATCAGCCCCAGCATTTT. Amino acid sequence: CASSRQASNQPQHF.